Sequencing of this T cell receptor (beta chain) was carried out in a study of blood T cell repertoires in COVID-19. On the study more broadly: COVID-19 samples from acute and convalescent phases originated in the United States, Italy and Spain.

Per germline, CDR1 SGDLS and CDR2 YYNGEE. CDR3 length: 14 residues. V trimming: 4 bases; J trimming: 4 bases; junction bases outside the gene matches: 4. Individuals aged 18 to 89 years were recruited from about two dozen US areas. Method: immunoSEQ multiplex PCR; TCRdb's copy keeps in-frame clones and lacks some. The table records over 250,000 clones, around 90% of them present only once. The TCR comes from a woman younger than 45 who had recovered from COVID-19. This chain connects TRBV9 to TRBJ1-4, with 7 bases fitting TRBD1. The sample comprised PBMCs or T cells enriched from blood (not recorded which). The CDR3 loop reads CASSFGQDNEKLFF. In DNA form, the CDR3 reads TGTGCCAGCAGCTTCGGACAGGATAATGAAAAACTGTTTTTT.